These 18 T cell receptor beta chains share one sample of origin, sequenced in a study of vaccination and CD4 T cells after COVID-19. Treatment given: approximately 9-day PBMC culture with coronavirus spike peptide pools or control peptides (ViraFEST assay). These receptors' antigens are unknown. Sequenced with the Oncomine TCR Beta short-read assay was DNA taken from cultured CD4+ T cells. TCRdb called the PCR reads again in MiXCR, with one record for every CDR3 protein. The sample contains about 14,000 distinct CDR3 sequences, approximately 52% of which appear only once. Sample: CD4+ T cells from blood, cultured in vitro. The receptors stem from a human donor who had recovered from COVID-19.

By share, this clonotype counts as medium-sized. The chain links TRBV7-6 to TRBJ2-2; 13 nucleotides match TRBD2. V shed 5 bases, J shed 5 bases, and the junction held 5 bases outside the gene matches. The CDR3 is made up of 16 amino acids. Germline values: CDR1 SGHVS, CDR2 FNYEAQ. The DNA of the CDR3 is TGTGCCAGCAGCCACGGACTAGCGGGAGTTACCGGGGAGCTGTTTTTT. Encoded protein: CASSHGLAGVTGELFF. The entire variable domain, with the rest obtained from reference TRBV7-6 and TRBJ2-2, is as follows: GAGVSQSPRYKVTKRGQDVALRCDPISGHVSLYWYRQALGQGPEFLTYFNYEAQQDKSGLPNDRFSAERPEGSISTLTIQRTEQRDSAMYRCASSHGLAGVTGELFFGEGSRLTVL.

The chain combines TRBV20-1 with TRBJ2-3; possible D gene TRBD2, 5 bases. Per the germline V gene, CDR1 is DFQATT and CDR2 is SNEGSKA (reference sequence). The CDR3 runs to 15 residues. The V end lost 6 bases, the J end lost 5 bases, and 21 bases lay between the germline ends. The CDR3 is CSAPIGPEVRDTQYF. CDR3 coding DNA: TGCAGTGCCCCGATAGGGCCGGAGGTGAGAGATACGCAGTATTTT.

This sequence joins TRBV6-1 and TRBJ2-1, with unresolved D. The CDR3 runs to 16 residues. The ends were cut back, 6 bases at V and 4 bases at J, with 19 bases in the middle. Germline loops: CDR1 MNHNS, CDR2 SASEGT. CDR3 nucleotide sequence: TGTGCCAGCAGCCAAACAGAGGAACAGACTTACAATGAGCAGTTCTTC. It is translated as CASSQTEEQTYNEQFF.

This clonotype was picked up a small number of times. The chain has TRBV7-9 and TRBJ2-3; 13 bases line up with TRBD2. Germline V gene lookup returns CDR1 SEHNR and CDR2 FQNEAQ (reference sequence). The CDR3 loop spans 16 amino acids. The V gene end was trimmed by 5 bases and the J gene end by 6 bases; junction bases not matched to a gene: 8. The CDR3 DNA sequence: TGTGCCAGCAGCCCAGGGACTAGCGGGATCGGTGATACGCAGTATTTT. Its protein product is CASSPGTSGIGDTQYF.

This clonotype was seen more than once but under ten times. The CDR3 sequence: CASSEERNTEAFF. In DNA, the CDR3 is TGTGCCAGCAGTGAGGAAAGGAACACTGAAGCTTTCTTT. The chain joins TRBV2 to TRBJ1-1; D unresolved. Germline CDR1 SNHLY, CDR2 FYNNEI. The V end lost 3 bases, the J end lost 1 base, and 6 bases lay between the germline ends. CDR3 length: 13 residues.

DNA for the CDR3: TGTGCCAGCAGTTTAATATTCGGCTCTGGGGCCAACGTCCTGACTTTC. This codes for CASSLIFGSGANVLTF. This sequence joins TRBV27 and TRBJ2-6; no definite D call. CDR3 length equals 16 residues. V was trimmed by 2 bases and J by 0 bases, leaving 8 bases between them. Germline CDR1 MNHEY, CDR2 SMNVEV (reference sequence).

The chain uses TRBV28 and TRBJ2-7, with D possibly TRBD2 on 6 matching bases. This CDR3 region has 15 residues. V shed 7 bases and J shed 0 bases, with 16 bases lying between them. CDR1 and CDR2 from the germline V gene are MDHEN and SYDVKM. CDR3 sequence reads: CASTPWGDTSYEQYF. The CDR3 DNA reads TGTGCCAGCACCCCGTGGGGGGATACCTCCTACGAGCAGTACTTC.

The V and J genes are TRBV6-1 and TRBJ2-3; 13 nucleotides align to TRBD2. CDR1 and CDR2 from the germline V gene are MNHNS and SASEGT. The V segment lost 10 bases and the J segment 5 bases; nucleotides outside the gene matches: 3. The CDR3 has 13 residues. CDR3 sequence reads: CATRTSGGDTQYF. DNA for the CDR3: TGTGCCACTAGGACTAGCGGGGGAGATACGCAGTATTTT.

This clonotype was recorded a few times. This chain uses TRBV20-1 with TRBJ1-2, with a tentative D call TRBD1 (6 bases). The CDR3 length is 12 residues. Trimming took 4 bases from V and 2 from J, leaving 8 bases between them. From germline, CDR1 is DFQATT and CDR2 SNEGSKA (reference sequence). The CDR3 nucleotides read TGCAGTGCTATTCAGGGGAACTATGGCTACACCTTC. It specifies CSAIQGNYGYTF.

The genes are TRBV24-1 and TRBJ2-7; TRBD2 matches 7 bases. Germline V gene sequence: CDR1 KGHDR, CDR2 SFDVKD. The CDR3 spans 14 residues. After removal of 4 bases from V and 0 bases from J, the junction contained 2 bases not matched to a gene. The CDR3 here is CATSEGGGSYEQYF. The CDR3 DNA reads TGTGCCACCAGTGAAGGCGGGGGCTCCTACGAGCAGTACTTC.

The chain is built from TRBV20-1 and TRBJ2-4, with TRBD2 as a possible D gene (7 bases). Trimming removed 6 bases from V and 0 bases from J, with 15 bases in between. Germline V gene lookup returns CDR1 DFQATT and CDR2 SNEGSKA (reference sequence). This CDR3 has 15 residues. This CDR3 is CSAGGQLLAKNIQYF. The CDR3 nucleotides read TGCAGTGCCGGGGGGCAGCTCCTAGCCAAAAACATTCAGTACTTC.

The rearrangement joins TRBV11-2 to TRBJ2-7; TRBD2 agrees at 11 bases. Trimming at V came to 5 bases and at J to 11 bases, leaving 14 bases not matched to a gene. The CDR3 contains 15 residues. Germline V gene sequence: CDR1 SGHAT, CDR2 FQNNGV. The chain's CDR3 is CASSLQTSGDLKEYF. CDR3 sequence (DNA): TGTGCCAGCAGCCTCCAGACTAGCGGGGACCTTAAAGAGTACTTC.

V and J are TRBV12-3 or TRBV12-4 and TRBJ2-1, with D uncertain. The V end was cut by 6 bases, the J end by 4 bases, with 10 bases between. The CDR3 spans 13 residues. In DNA, the CDR3 is TGTGCCAGCAGAATAGGACGATACAATGAGCAGTTCTTC. Its protein is CASRIGRYNEQFF.

The genes are TRBV18 and TRBJ1-3; D perhaps matches TRBD1 (5 bases). Per the germline V gene, CDR1 is KGHSH and CDR2 is LQKENI. The CDR3 is 15 amino acids. V lost 2 bases to trimming and J lost 0 bases, with 8 bases between them. CDR3 coding DNA: TGTGCCAGCTCACCATCGCAGGGCTCTGGAAACACCATATATTTT. Its protein is CASSPSQGSGNTIYF.

The chain joins TRBV28 to TRBJ1-2; D not certain. The CDR3 covers 12 residues. Trimming cost V 0 bases and J 8 bases, with 7 bases left between them. Germline CDR1 MDHEN, CDR2 SYDVKM. The CDR3 coding sequence is TGTGCCAGCAGTTTATGGAGGAACGGCTACACCTTC. Translated, it gives CASSLWRNGYTF.

The rearrangement links TRBV7-9 to TRBJ2-3; 11 bases map to TRBD2. The CDR3 consists of 19 residues. CDR1 SEHNR and CDR2 FQNEAQ come from the germline V gene (reference sequence). V shed 5 bases, J shed 2 bases, and the junction held 15 bases outside the gene matches. Here the CDR3 DNA reads TGTGCCAGCAGCCTCGCCCTGCTTAGCGGGAGGGCCCCCACAGATACGCAGTATTTT. As protein: CASSLALLSGRAPTDTQYF.

V gene TRBV6-5 combines with J gene TRBJ1-4, with D unclear. The V end was cut by 0 bases, the J end by 0 bases, with 5 bases between. CDR3 length: 15 amino acids. Germline-derived CDR1 and CDR2 are MNHEY and SVGAGI. CDR3 nucleotide sequence: TGTGCCAGCAGTTACTCAGGTGCAACTAATGAAAAACTGTTTTTT. Encoded protein: CASSYSGATNEKLFF.

The chain links TRBV5-1 to TRBJ2-3, with 10 bases fitting TRBD2. CDR3 length equals 17 residues. Germline V gives CDR1 SGHRS, CDR2 YFSETQ. Trimming at V came to 0 bases and at J to 1 base, leaving 5 bases not matched to a gene. CDR3 amino acids: CASSLDLAGAGTDTQYF. The CDR3 nucleotides are TGCGCCAGCAGCTTGGACCTAGCGGGGGCCGGCACAGATACGCAGTATTTT.